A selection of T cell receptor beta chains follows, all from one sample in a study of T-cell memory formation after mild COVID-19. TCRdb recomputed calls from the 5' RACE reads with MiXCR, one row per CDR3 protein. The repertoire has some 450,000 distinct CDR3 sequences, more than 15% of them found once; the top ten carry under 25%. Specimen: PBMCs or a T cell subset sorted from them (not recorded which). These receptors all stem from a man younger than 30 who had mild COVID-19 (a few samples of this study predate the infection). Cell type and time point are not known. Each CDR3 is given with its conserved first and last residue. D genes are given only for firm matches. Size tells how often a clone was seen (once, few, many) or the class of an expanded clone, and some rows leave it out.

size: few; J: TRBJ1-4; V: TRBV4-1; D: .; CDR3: CASSLKEWESVEKLFF; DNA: TGCGCCAGCAGCCTCAAGGAGTGGGAGTCGGTTGAAAAACTGTTTTTT
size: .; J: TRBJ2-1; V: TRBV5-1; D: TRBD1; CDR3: CASSLGQGDRGEQFF; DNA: TGCGCCAGCAGCTTGGGACAGGGGGATAGGGGTGAGCAGTTCTTC
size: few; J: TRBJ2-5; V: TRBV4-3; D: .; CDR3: CASSHGWGGRSGRETQYF; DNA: TGCGCCAGCAGCCACGGGTGGGGGGGCAGGTCTGGCCGAGAGACCCAGTACTTC
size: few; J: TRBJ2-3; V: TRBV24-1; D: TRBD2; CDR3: CATSARSGGRTDTQYF; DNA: TGTGCCACCAGTGCCCGTAGCGGGGGACGCACAGATACGCAGTATTTT
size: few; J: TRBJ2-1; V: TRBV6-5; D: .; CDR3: CASSGWGEQFF; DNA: TGTGCCAGCAGCGGATGGGGTGAGCAGTTCTTC
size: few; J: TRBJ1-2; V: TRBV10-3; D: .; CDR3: CAISRVEEGYTF; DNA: TGTGCCATCAGCAGGGTTGAGGAAGGCTACACCTTC
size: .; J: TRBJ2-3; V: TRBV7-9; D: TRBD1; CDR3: CASSLDRVPDTQYF; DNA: TGTGCCAGCAGCCTGGACAGGGTACCAGATACGCAGTATTTT
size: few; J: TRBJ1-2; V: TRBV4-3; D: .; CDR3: CASSQDWDTAYGYTF; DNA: TGCGCCAGCAGCCAAGATTGGGACACGGCCTATGGCTACACCTTC
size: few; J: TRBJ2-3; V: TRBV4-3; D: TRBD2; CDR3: CASSQVDGGAPDTQYF; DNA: TGCGCCAGCAGCCAAGTGGACGGGGGGGCCCCAGATACGCAGTATTTT
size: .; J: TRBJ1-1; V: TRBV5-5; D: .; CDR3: CASSLWRDTEAFF; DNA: TGTGCCAGCAGCTTGTGGAGGGACACTGAAGCTTTCTTT
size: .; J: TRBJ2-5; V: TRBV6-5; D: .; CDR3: CASSNRGWLSYRETQYF; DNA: TGTGCCAGCAGTAACCGCGGGTGGCTAAGTTACCGAGAGACCCAGTACTTC
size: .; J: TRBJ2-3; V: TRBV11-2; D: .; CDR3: CASSLDTLRTDTQYF; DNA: TGTGCCAGCAGCCTTGACACTTTAAGGACAGATACGCAGTATTTT
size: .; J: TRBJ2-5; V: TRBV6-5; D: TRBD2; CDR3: CASRRGVEVPGETQYF; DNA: TGTGCCAGCCGCCGGGGGGTCGAAGTACCAGGGGAGACCCAGTACTTC
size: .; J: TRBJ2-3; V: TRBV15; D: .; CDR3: CATSRGVQGIAYTQYF; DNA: TGTGCCACCAGCAGAGGTGTGCAGGGTATTGCCTATACGCAGTATTTT
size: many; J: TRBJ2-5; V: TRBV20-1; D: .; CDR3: CSANPDYQETQYF; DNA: TGCAGTGCTAACCCGGACTACCAAGAGACCCAGTACTTC
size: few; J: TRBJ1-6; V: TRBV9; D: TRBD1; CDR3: CASSVSDRVGYSPLHF; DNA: TGTGCCAGCAGCGTCTCCGACAGGGTTGGTTATTCACCCCTCCACTTT
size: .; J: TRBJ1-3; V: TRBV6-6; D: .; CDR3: CASSYSGALSGNTIYF; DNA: TGTGCCAGCAGTTACTCGGGGGCCCTCTCTGGAAACACCATATATTTT
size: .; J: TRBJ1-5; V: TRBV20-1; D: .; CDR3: CSARDDWAWGYSNQPQHF; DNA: TGCAGTGCTAGAGATGACTGGGCTTGGGGGTATAGCAATCAGCCCCAGCATTTT
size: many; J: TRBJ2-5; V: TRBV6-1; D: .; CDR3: CASSEAFLKADKEETQYF; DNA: TGTGCCAGCAGTGAAGCGTTTTTGAAGGCCGACAAAGAAGAGACCCAGTACTTC
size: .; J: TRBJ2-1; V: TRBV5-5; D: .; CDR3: CASSLSDFYNEQFF; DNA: TGTGCCAGCAGCTTGTCGGACTTCTACAATGAGCAGTTCTTC
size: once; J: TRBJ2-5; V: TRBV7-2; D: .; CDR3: CDSSRPGGLETQYF; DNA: TGTGACAGCAGCAGACCCGGGGGACTAGAGACCCAGTACTTC
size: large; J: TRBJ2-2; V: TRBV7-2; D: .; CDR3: CASSFIQVNTGELFF; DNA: TGTGCCAGCAGCTTTATCCAGGTCAACACCGGGGAGCTGTTTTTT
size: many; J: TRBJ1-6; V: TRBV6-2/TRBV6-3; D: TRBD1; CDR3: CASTAGQRNNSPLHF; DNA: TGTGCCAGCACCGCGGGACAGAGAAATAATTCACCCCTCCACTTT
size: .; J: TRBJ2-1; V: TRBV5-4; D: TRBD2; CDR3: CASSLARDYNNEQFF; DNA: TGTGCCAGCAGCTTGGCCCGGGACTATAACAATGAGCAGTTCTTC
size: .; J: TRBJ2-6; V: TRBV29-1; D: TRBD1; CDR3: CSVGGQGSGANVLTF; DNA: TGCAGCGTGGGGGGACAGGGATCTGGGGCCAACGTCCTGACTTTC
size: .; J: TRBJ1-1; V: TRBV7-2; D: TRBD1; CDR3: CASSLVEGATEAFF; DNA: TGTGCCAGCAGCTTAGTCGAGGGGGCGACTGAAGCTTTCTTT
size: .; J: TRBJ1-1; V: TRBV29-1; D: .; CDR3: CSVEGGRTEAFF; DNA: TGCAGCGTTGAGGGGGGCCGGACTGAAGCTTTCTTT
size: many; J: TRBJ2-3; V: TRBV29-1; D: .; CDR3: CSVEERPNPTDTQYF; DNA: TGCAGCGTTGAAGAACGTCCGAACCCCACAGATACGCAGTATTTT
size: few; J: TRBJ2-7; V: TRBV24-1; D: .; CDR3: CATSEGPTGEQYF; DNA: TGTGCCACCAGTGAGGGCCCTACGGGCGAGCAGTACTTC